One sample yielded the 8 T cell receptor beta chains listed below, sequenced in a study of blood T cell repertoires in COVID-19. Using immunoSEQ multiplex PCR, the repertoire was profiled, and TCRdb retains in-frame clones only, with some absent. This sample has more than 200,000 clones, with around four fifths found just once. The material sequenced was peripheral blood. Receptors originate from a man aged 40-49 years with active or convalescent COVID-19.

This clone was counted only a few times. The V gene is TRBV19, the J gene TRBJ1-6; TRBD1 matches at 10 bases. The CDR3 length is 15 residues. Germline V CDR1 and CDR2: LNHDA, SQIVND (reference sequence). V lost 6 bases to trimming and J lost 7 bases; unmatched junction nucleotides: 6. CDR3 nucleotides: TGTGCCAGTAGCTTGGGACAGGGGCTCAATTCACCCCTCCACTTT. This encodes CASSLGQGLNSPLHF.

The rearrangement joins TRBV28 to TRBJ2-2; D might be TRBD1 (6 bases). This CDR3 region has 13 residues. Trimming took 6 bases from V and 7 from J, leaving 12 bases between them. Germline CDR1 reads MDHEN; CDR2 reads SYDVKM. DNA of the CDR3: TGTGCCAGCAGGGAACCGACAGGCGGGGAGCTGTTTTTT. This codes for CASREPTGGELFF.

The chain uses TRBV2 and TRBJ2-1; a possible D gene is TRBD2 (6 bases). The CDR3 runs to 15 residues. Germline CDR1 reads SNHLY; CDR2 reads FYNNEI. V was clipped by 5 bases and J by 0 bases, with 11 bases between them. CDR3 in DNA: TGTGCCAGCAGTTCTCGGGACTTCTCCTACAATGAGCAGTTCTTC. This sequence encodes CASSSRDFSYNEQFF.

In its sample, this clone was seen once. The V call is TRBV7-9, the J call TRBJ2-2; D ambiguous. CDR1 is SEHNR and CDR2 is FQNEAQ in the germline V gene (reference sequence). The CDR3 contains 12 residues. Trimming left V 3 bases short and J 5 bases short, with 4 bases between. DNA for the CDR3: TGTGCCAGCAGCTTTGAGACCGGGGAGCTGTTTTTT. This gives the protein CASSFETGELFF.

This clone appeared a single time. The rearrangement uses TRBV11-3 and TRBJ2-5; no definite D call. Trimming stripped 1 base from V and 1 base from J, with 7 bases between. CDR3 length: 14 residues. From germline, CDR1 is SGHNT and CDR2 YENEEA. In DNA, the CDR3 is TGTGCCAGCAGCTTAGGACACCGCCAAGAGACCCAGTACTTC. Protein product: CASSLGHRQETQYF.

The gene calls are TRBV30 and TRBJ1-1, with D unresolved. The germline V and J ends were trimmed by 1 base and 11 bases, with 8 bases remaining between them. Germline assignment: CDR1 GTSNPN and CDR2 SVGIG (reference sequence). The CDR3 has 10 residues. CDR3 DNA sequence: TGTGCCTGGAGTGGTGCTACGGCTTTCTTT. It yields the protein CAWSGATAFF.

The rearrangement joins TRBV5-1 to TRBJ2-7; D perhaps matches TRBD1 (5 bases). V was pared by 4 bases and J by 2 bases, with 13 bases between. The CDR3 sequence is 14 residues long. Germline CDR1 SGHRS, CDR2 YFSETQ. In DNA form, the CDR3 reads TGCGCCAGCAGCCCTGGGGCGGTTACCTACGAGCAGTACTTC. Translated, it gives CASSPGAVTYEQYF.

Only one count was recorded for this clone. The V gene is TRBV7-2, the J gene TRBJ2-5, with 11 bases aligning to TRBD1. The J segment lost 4 bases and the V segment lost 1 base, leaving 2 bases of the junction unmatched. Germline lookup yields CDR1 SGHTA and CDR2 FQGNSA. This CDR3 is 15 amino acids long. The CDR3, as DNA: TGTGCCAGCAGCTTAGGGGGGACAGGGGGAGAGACCCAGTACTTC. Translation: CASSLGGTGGETQYF.